This note documents a single TCR beta chain sequence. In the authors' workflow: Cell counts per sample came from amplifying reference gene primers. Generated by immunoSEQ multiplex PCR, the TCRdb table keeps only in-frame clones and is missing some. V and J calls and clone size are those listed in that table; D and trimming were worked out from the DNA. The sample comprises about 390,000 clones, around 87% of which are singletons, and approximately 10% rests with the top ten. These data come from a study of blood T cell repertoires in COVID-19. In assigning cohorts, the study relied on participant-reported clinical history. There are 14 residues in the CDR3. The V and J ends lost 0 bases and 5 bases respectively, with 7 bases between them. In germline, CDR1 is MGHRA, CDR2 YSYEKL.

This TCR derives from a woman aged 45-65 years who had recovered from COVID-19. The chain is built from TRBV4-1 and TRBJ2-2; a possible D gene is TRBD1 (5 bases). The sequenced material came from PBMCs or T cells enriched from blood (not recorded which). CDR3 in amino acids: CASSQDPGTGELFF. CDR3 bases: TGCGCCAGCAGCCAAGATCCAGGGACCGGGGAGCTGTTTTTT.